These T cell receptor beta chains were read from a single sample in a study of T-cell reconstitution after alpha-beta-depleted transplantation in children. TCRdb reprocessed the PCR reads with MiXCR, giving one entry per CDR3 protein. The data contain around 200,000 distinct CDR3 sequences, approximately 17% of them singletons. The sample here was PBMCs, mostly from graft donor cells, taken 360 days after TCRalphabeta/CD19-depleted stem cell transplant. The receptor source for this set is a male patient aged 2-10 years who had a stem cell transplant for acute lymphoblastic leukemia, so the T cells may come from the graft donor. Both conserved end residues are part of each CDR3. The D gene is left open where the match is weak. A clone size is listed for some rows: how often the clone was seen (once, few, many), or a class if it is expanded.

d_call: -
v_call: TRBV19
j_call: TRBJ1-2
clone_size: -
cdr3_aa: CASSTDVHLNYGYTF
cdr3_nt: TGTGCCAGTAGTACGGACGTTCACCTTAACTATGGCTACACCTTC

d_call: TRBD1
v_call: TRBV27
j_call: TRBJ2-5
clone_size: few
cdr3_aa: CASSFFPGTGWETQYF
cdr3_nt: TGTGCCAGCAGCTTCTTCCCCGGGACAGGGTGGGAGACCCAGTACTTC

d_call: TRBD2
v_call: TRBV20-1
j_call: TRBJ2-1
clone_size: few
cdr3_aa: CSARGERGRTYNEQFF
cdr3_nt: TGCAGTGCTAGAGGGGAGCGGGGCCGAACCTACAATGAGCAGTTCTTC

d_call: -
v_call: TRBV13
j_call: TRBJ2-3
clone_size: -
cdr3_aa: CASSTLTRGRWATAALTDTQYF
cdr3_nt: TGTGCCAGCAGCACTCTAACCCGGGGAAGGTGGGCAACCGCGGCCCTCACAGATACGCAGTATTTT

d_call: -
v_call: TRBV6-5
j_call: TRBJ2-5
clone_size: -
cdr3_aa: CASSFLPGSETQYF
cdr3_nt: TGTGCCAGCAGTTTCCTGCCCGGATCAGAGACCCAGTACTTC

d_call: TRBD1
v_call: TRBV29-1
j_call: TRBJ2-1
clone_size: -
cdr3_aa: CSVAGQGSNEQFF
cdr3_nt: TGCAGCGTTGCGGGACAGGGGAGCAATGAGCAGTTCTTC

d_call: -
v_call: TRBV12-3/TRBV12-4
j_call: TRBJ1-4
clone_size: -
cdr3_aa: CASSFDPGSTEKLFF
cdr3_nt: TGTGCCAGCAGTTTCGACCCAGGGTCTACCGAAAAACTGTTTTTT

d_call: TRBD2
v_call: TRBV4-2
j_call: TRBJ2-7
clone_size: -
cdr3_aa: CASSQESELAGTYEQYF
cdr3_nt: TGTGCCAGCAGCCAAGAATCTGAGCTAGCGGGTACCTACGAGCAGTACTTC

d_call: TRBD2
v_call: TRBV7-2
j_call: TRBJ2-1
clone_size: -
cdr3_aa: CASSLGAGANEQFF
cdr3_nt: TGTGCCAGCAGCTTAGGAGCGGGAGCCAATGAGCAGTTCTTC

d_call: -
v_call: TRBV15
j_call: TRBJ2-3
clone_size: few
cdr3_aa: CATSRDGGRTDTQYF
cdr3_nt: TGTGCCACCAGCAGAGATGGTGGGCGCACAGATACGCAGTATTTT